This record concerns one TCR beta chain sequence. Which antigen it targets is not known. No base-level quality is on record; no much larger clone is a single base apart. All patients' tumors stained robustly positive for Merkel cell polyomavirus Large T antigen by immunohistochemistry. Roughly twelve Merkel cell carcinoma patients with robust KLL-tetramer+ populations, above 0.04% of CD8+ T cells, in blood and/or cultured TIL were included. Every patient was Caucasian, and patient ages had a median of around 63 years and ranged from about 45 to 80 years. Lymph node tumors were analyzed for patients with unknown primaries presenting with nodal disease, or where primary tissue was insufficient. The entry originates in a study of tumor-infiltrating T cells and Merkel cell polyomavirus listed by TCRdb under 2017. Background for the entire study: The study examined CD8+ T cells specific for the Merkel cell polyomavirus KLL epitope in Merkel cell carcinoma patients. Varying disease stages were represented at patient presentation, and patients were followed for a median of approximately 2.5 years (range roughly 1.1 to 6.0 years). In the whole study, one tumor sample was a frozen nodal tumor digest, and another tumor sample was a flash-frozen core biopsy of a metastasis. TRB sequencing covered KLL-tetramer-sorted cells from blood or tumor-infiltrating lymphocytes in approximately 14 samples, plus 12 matched whole-tumor samples. Varied, non-standardized therapies, including chemotherapy, radiation and immunotherapies, were received by the patients. Most whole-tumor samples were obtained as 25-micron curls cut from formalin-fixed, paraffin-embedded tissue blocks. Broad study findings and their caveats: A greater number of unique KLL-specific clonotypes in tumors (about 5-110 vs 0-3) was associated with a significant advantage in MCC-specific survival (P = 0.0051). Significantly improved MCC-specific survival was associated with a higher intratumoral fraction of KLL-specific T cells (about 1.9-20% versus roughly 0-0.15%). KLL-specific TRB repertoires proved diverse and largely private: among hundreds of unique sequences, only one clonotype was public, and a couple of patients shared that clonotype. The small sample size of the study (n of about 13 patients) is recognized as a limitation. Because only a single viral epitope was studied, T cells directed against other Merkel cell polyomavirus epitopes were not captured.

Library prep was done by the immunoSEQ multiplex PCR assay. Adaptive Biotechnologies (Seattle, WA) carried out the genomic DNA extraction, TRB sequencing and normalization. The study's own analysis went as follows. To compute clonality, the Shannon entropy of productive TRB sequences was normalized by log2 of unique productive sequences and then subtracted from one. KLL-specific clonotypes in tumors were identified by matching TCRbeta CDR3 amino acid sequences with those from each patient's tetramer-sorted sample. The clones in this table, taken by TCRdb from immuneACCESS, are in-frame only. Not every clone is retained; where verified, under half of the shortfall comes from an unresolved V gene, and the cause of the rest is unknown. V, J and clone size are those of that table, while D and trimming were read from the DNA. The sample data list about 2,100 clones, and roughly 98% of these were observed just once. The ten largest account for about 2.5% of the sample.

The source of this sequence is a man between 65 and 85 years old with Merkel cell carcinoma. Sequenced: lymph node tissue.

Here is the DNA: TGTGCCAGCAGCCTATCAGGGGGTGTAAAAACTGAAGCTTTCTTT. Translated, this gives CASSLSGGVKTEAFF. Rearrangement joined TRBV7-9 to TRBJ1-1, and 7 junction bases match TRBD1. The germline V and J ends show losses of 5 bases and 5 bases respectively, and no gene match explains 11 bases of the junction. Its CDR3 holds 15 amino acids, cysteine through phenylalanine. Here the CDR3 DNA is all that survives: 45 bases in frame from base 1. The germline V gene (reference sequence) supplies CDR1 SEHNR and CDR2 FQNEAQ.